This T cell receptor (beta chain) was found in a study of blood T cell repertoires in COVID-19. This clone has just one count. Other DNA sequences in the same sample also yield this CDR3. The germline CDR1 and CDR2 sequences are SNHLY and FYNNEI. The CDR3 consists of 15 residues. With V trimmed by 3 bases and J by 3 bases, 3 bases remained unmatched. Some clones are missing from TCRdb's copy, which holds only in-frame ones; the method was immunoSEQ multiplex PCR. This table holds tens of thousands of clones, over 75% found once. This chain connects TRBV2 to TRBJ2-1, with 9 nucleotides matching TRBD2. The receptor was derived from a woman aged 45 to 65 with active COVID-19. Sequenced material: peripheral blood. This chain's CDR3 is CASSEVAGDYNEQFF. The CDR3 DNA is TGTGCCAGCAGTGAGGTAGCGGGAGACTACAATGAGCAGTTCTTC.